The clone carrying this T cell receptor (beta chain) was found many times. This record belongs to a study of T cells in Graves' hyperthyroidism and ophthalmopathy. The CDR3 runs to 11 residues. Germline CDR1 reads DFQATT; CDR2 reads SNEGSKA (reference sequence). V lost 1 base, J lost 9 bases, and 7 bases lay in between. It was uncontrolled infection, other autoimmune disease, pregnancy or lactation that excluded patients. RNA transcripts provided the source from which TCR beta CDR3 regions were amplified. The HTBI primer set served for first-round RT-PCR of the TCR CDR3. TCRdb used MiXCR to reprocess the multiplex PCR reads, holding one entry per CDR3 protein. There are about 770,000 distinct CDR3 sequences in the sample; about 17% occur only once, and around 17% lies in the top ten.

Sequenced input: blood. This clonotype was obtained from a woman between 45 and 65 years old with Graves' hyperthyroidism that later progressed to Graves' ophthalmopathy. The rearrangement joins TRBV20-1 to TRBJ2-1, with D unresolved. The CDR3 sequence is CSARGVGEQFF. The DNA of the CDR3 is TGCAGTGCTAGAGGAGTAGGTGAGCAGTTCTTC.